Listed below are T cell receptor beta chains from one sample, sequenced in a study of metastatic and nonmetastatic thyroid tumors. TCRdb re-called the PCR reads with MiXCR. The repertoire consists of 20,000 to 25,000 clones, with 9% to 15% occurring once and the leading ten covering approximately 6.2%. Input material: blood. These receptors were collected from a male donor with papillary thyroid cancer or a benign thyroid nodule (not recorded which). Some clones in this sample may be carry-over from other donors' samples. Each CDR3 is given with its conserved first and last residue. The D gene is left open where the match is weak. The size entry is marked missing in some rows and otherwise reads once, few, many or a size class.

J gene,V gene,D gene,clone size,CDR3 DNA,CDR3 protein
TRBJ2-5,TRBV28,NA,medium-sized,TGTGCCAGCAGTCACTTCGGGCAGACAGAGACCCAGTACTTC,CASSHFGQTETQYF
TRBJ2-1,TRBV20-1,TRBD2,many,TGCAGTGCTTTCCAGACTAGCGATGAGCAGTTCTTC,CSAFQTSDEQFF
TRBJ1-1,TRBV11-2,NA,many,TGTGCCAGCAGCTTAGGAGAGTTGAACACTGAAGCTTTCTTT,CASSLGELNTEAFF
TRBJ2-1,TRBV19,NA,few,TGTGCCAGTAGTTCCGGACCCCACGAGCAGTTCTTC,CASSSGPHEQFF
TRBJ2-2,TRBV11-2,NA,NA,TGTGCCAGCACCTGGGGGGACAGAGATAACACCGGGGAGCTGTTTTTT,CASTWGDRDNTGELFF
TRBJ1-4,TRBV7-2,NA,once,TGTGCCAGCAGCCCGCATATAAAAAATGAAAAACTGTTTTTT,CASSPHIKNEKLFF
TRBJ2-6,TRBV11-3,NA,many,TGTGCCAGCAGCTTGGGCCTGAGGGCCTCTGGGGCCAACGTCCTGACTTTC,CASSLGLRASGANVLTF
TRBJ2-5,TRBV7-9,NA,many,TGTGCCAGCAGCTTATCAGGGGACGAGACCCAGTACTTC,CASSLSGDETQYF
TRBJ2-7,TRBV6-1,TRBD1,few,TGTGCCAGCAGGGAACCGGGACAGGGGGCGAGGGAGCAGTACTTC,CASREPGQGAREQYF
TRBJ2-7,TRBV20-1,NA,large,TGCAGTGCTAGAGTCTCCGGGAGCACGTACTTC,CSARVSGSTYF
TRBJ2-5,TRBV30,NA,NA,TGTGCCTGGAGTCTTTGGGAGACCCAGTACTTC,CAWSLWETQYF
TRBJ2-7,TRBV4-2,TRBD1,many,TGTGCCAGCAGCCCAGGACAGGGCTCCTACGAGCAGTACTTC,CASSPGQGSYEQYF
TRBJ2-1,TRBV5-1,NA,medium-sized,TGCGCCAGCAGCTTGCAGGGGAGCCCTTACAATGAGCAGTTCTTC,CASSLQGSPYNEQFF
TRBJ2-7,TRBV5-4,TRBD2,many,TGTGCCAGCCACCCGGGACTAGCGGGGGAACGCTCCTACGAGCAGTACTTC,CASHPGLAGERSYEQYF
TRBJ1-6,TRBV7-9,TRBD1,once,TGTGCCAGCAGCTTAGGGGACAGGGTGGACTCACCCCTCCACTTC,CASSLGDRVDSPLHF
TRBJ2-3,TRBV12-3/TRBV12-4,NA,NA,TGTGCCAGCACTCTTGGGCGAGATACGCAGTATTTT,CASTLGRDTQYF
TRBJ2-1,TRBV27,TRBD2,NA,TGTGCCAGCATCCTAGCGGTCGACTCCTACAATGAGCAGTTCTTC,CASILAVDSYNEQFF
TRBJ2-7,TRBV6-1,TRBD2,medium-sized,TGTGCCAGCAGGGCTAGCGGGAGCAGCCGCTACGAGCAGTACTTC,CASRASGSSRYEQYF
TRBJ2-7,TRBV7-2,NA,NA,TGTGCCAGCTCCCAGGGGGGGGGAGCGCAGTACGAGCAGTACTTC,CASSQGGGAQYEQYF
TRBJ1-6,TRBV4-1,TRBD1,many,TGCGCCAGCAGCCGGCCGGACAGGGTTAATTCACCCCTCCACTTT,CASSRPDRVNSPLHF
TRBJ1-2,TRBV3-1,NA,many,TGTGCCAGCAGACCGGACAAGAACTATGGCTACACCTTC,CASRPDKNYGYTF
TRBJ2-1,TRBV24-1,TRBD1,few,TGTGCCACCAGTGATAGGACAGGGATCGCCTACAATGAGCAGTTCTTC,CATSDRTGIAYNEQFF
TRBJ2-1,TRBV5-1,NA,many,TGCGCCAGCAGCACAAACACACAGGGCTACAATGAGCAGTTCTTC,CASSTNTQGYNEQFF
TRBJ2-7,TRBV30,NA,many,TGTGCCTGGGCTGGGCAGGAAGGCTACGAGCAGTACTTC,CAWAGQEGYEQYF
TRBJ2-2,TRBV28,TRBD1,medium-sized,TGTGCCAGCAGGACGGGACAGGACACCGGGGAGCTGTTTTTT,CASRTGQDTGELFF
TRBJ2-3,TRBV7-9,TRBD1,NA,TGTGCCATAACAGGGGGACCCACAGATACGCAGTATTTT,CAITGGPTDTQYF
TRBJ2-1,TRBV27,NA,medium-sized,TGTGCCAGCAGTTCCCCGGGACTGAATAAAAATGAGCAGTTCTTC,CASSSPGLNKNEQFF
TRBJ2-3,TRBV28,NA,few,TGTGCCAGCAGTTCTCAGGTGCACACAGATACGCAGTATTTT,CASSSQVHTDTQYF
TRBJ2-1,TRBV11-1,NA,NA,TGTGCCAGCAGCGTCAGGACGGAATGCTACAATGAGCAGTTCTTC,CASSVRTECYNEQFF
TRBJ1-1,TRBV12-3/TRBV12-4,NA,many,TGTGCCAGCAGTTTACTGGGCAGATCGAACACTGAAGCTTTCTTT,CASSLLGRSNTEAFF
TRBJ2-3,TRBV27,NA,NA,TGTGCCAGCAGTTTATTAAGGGGAGATACGCAGTATTTT,CASSLLRGDTQYF
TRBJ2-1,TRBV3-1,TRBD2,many,TGTGCCAGCAGCGACGGGACTACTGGGCAGTTCTTC,CASSDGTTGQFF
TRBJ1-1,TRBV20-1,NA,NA,TGCAGTGCTAAACAGAAGGGCGCTGAAGCTTTCTTT,CSAKQKGAEAFF
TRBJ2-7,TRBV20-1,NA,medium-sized,TGCAGTGCTAGATTGGGTGGCCTTAACGAGCAGTACTTC,CSARLGGLNEQYF
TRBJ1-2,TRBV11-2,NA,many,TGTGCCAGCAGCTTACACAGGAGAGCTAACTATGGCTACACCTTC,CASSLHRRANYGYTF
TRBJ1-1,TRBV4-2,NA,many,TGTGCCACCCTAATACAGGGCGCTGAAGCTTTCTTT,CATLIQGAEAFF
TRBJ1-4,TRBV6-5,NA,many,TGTGCCAGCAGTTACTCGGGCAGGCTTGCAACTAATGAAAAACTGTTTTTT,CASSYSGRLATNEKLFF